This T cell receptor gamma chain is from a study of gamma-delta T cells after stem cell transplantation. TCRdb re-identified clones in the RT-PCR reads via CATT. Of approximately 140 gamma-chain clones listed, approximately 52% are singletons. The CDR3 length is 16 residues. After removal of 3 bases from V and 7 bases from J, the junction contained 14 bases not matched to a gene. CDR1 and CDR2 (germline): VENAVY, YDSYNSRV. The sequence derives from a human donor. It is not recorded whose cells these are; they may come from a transplant donor. This chain links TRGV8 with TRGJP2. Because TCRdb records no J gene, it was assigned here through a match of the DNA to germline. Material for sequencing was gamma-delta T cells. In DNA form, the CDR3 reads TGTGCCACCTGGGATGCTCATTTCGATAATGATTGGATCAAGACGTTT. This encodes CATWDAHFDNDWIKTF.